This TCR beta chain was recovered during a study of monozygotic twins with cystic fibrosis. The CDR3 spans 12 residues. Germline V gene sequence: CDR1 SGDLS, CDR2 YYNGEE. Trimming cost V 2 bases and J 3 bases, with 4 bases left between them. Sequenced by immunoSEQ multiplex PCR; TCRdb stores in-frame clones only, minus some. The sample lists tens of thousands of clones, around 65% occurring once. Sequencing used blood. This chain connects TRBV9 to TRBJ2-3, with D hard to call. This TCR was recovered from a girl aged 5-17 years with cystic fibrosis. Written as DNA, the CDR3 is TGTGCCAGCAGCGTGGCAACAGATACGCAGTATTTT. Its translation is CASSVATDTQYF.